A single sample is the source of the 10 T cell receptor beta chains below, sequenced in a study of blood T cells in healthy people across ages. A second about 6 to 11 cycle PCR used barcoded and J-beta primers. TCRdb redid the calling of the 5' RACE reads with MiXCR, one entry per CDR3 protein. The sample consists of roughly 2 million distinct CDR3 sequences, around half of them appearing once. The sample was blood. Receptors were obtained from a woman aged 40 to 50 in good health.

This chain links TRBV6-6 with TRBJ1-2; D may be TRBD1 (5 bases). CDR3 length equals 14 residues. Germline V gives CDR1 MNHNY, CDR2 SVGAGI (reference sequence). The V gene lost 6 bases and the J gene lost 6 bases, with 17 bases spanning the gap. The CDR3: CASSEPGEPNGYTF. Here the CDR3 DNA reads TGTGCCAGCAGCGAACCGGGGGAACCCAATGGCTACACCTTC.

V gene TRBV7-9 combines with J gene TRBJ1-1; unclear D gene. CDR3 length: 14 residues. Deletions cut 2 bases from V and 4 bases from J, with 11 bases between. Germline V CDR1 and CDR2: SEHNR, FQNEAQ (reference sequence). Here the CDR3 reads CASSLHSTVTEAFF. CDR3 in DNA: TGTGCCAGCAGCTTACATAGCACAGTCACTGAAGCTTTCTTT.

V usage is TRBV11-3 and J usage is TRBJ2-3, with 9 bases fitting TRBD1. There are 16 residues in the CDR3. J was trimmed by 5 bases and V by 0 bases; bases with no gene match: 6. From germline, CDR1 is SGHNT and CDR2 YENEEA. DNA of the CDR3: TGTGCCAGCAGCTTAGAATGGACAGGGGCCATAGATACGCAGTATTTT. Translating it yields CASSLEWTGAIDTQYF.

J is TRBJ2-1 and V is TRBV3-1, with TRBD1 as a possible D gene (7 bases). Trimming left V 4 bases short and J 13 bases short, with 23 bases between. This CDR3 contains 15 residues. Germline V gives CDR1 LGHDT, CDR2 YNNKEL (reference sequence). CDR3 loop: CASSPRGQHQETQFF. For the CDR3, the DNA is TGTGCCAGCAGCCCGCGGGGACAGCACCAAGAGACCCAGTTCTTC.

On this clonotype itself: The junction departs from germline at one end; a sequencing error may be responsible. V usage is TRBV15 and J usage is TRBJ1-4, with 9 bases fitting TRBD1. The germline V gene encodes CDR1 LNHNV and CDR2 YYDKDF (reference sequence). The CDR3 contains 16 residues. CDR3: CATSSARGQGSEELFF. CDR3 DNA sequence: TGTGCCACCAGCAGTGCTCGGGGACAGGGAAGTGAAGAACTGTTTTTT.

This clonotype was observed a few times. The V call is TRBV9, the J call TRBJ1-6; D unclear. V was shortened by 4 bases and J by 7 bases, with 9 bases between the two germline ends. Germline CDR1 is SGDLS and CDR2 is YYNGEE. The CDR3 contains 13 residues. The CDR3 here is CASSYERNSPLHF. In DNA form, the CDR3 reads TGTGCCAGCAGCTACGAGCGGAATTCACCCCTCCACTTT.

The V gene is TRBV6-2 or TRBV6-3, the J gene TRBJ2-1; D might be TRBD1 (6 bases). The CDR3 totals 15 residues. V was clipped by 8 bases and J by 0 bases, with 14 bases between them. The germline V gene encodes CDR1 MNHEY and CDR2 SVGEGT. The CDR3 spells CASGRGPSSYNEQFF. DNA of the CDR3: TGTGCCAGCGGCAGGGGTCCGAGCTCCTACAATGAGCAGTTCTTC.

The V and J genes are TRBV5-8 and TRBJ2-6; D may be TRBD1 (6 bases). V was clipped by 0 bases and J by 1 base, with 14 bases between them. This CDR3 is 18 amino acids long. Germline V CDR1 and CDR2: SGHTS, YDEGEE. The CDR3 loop is CASSLGLDRRSGANVLTF. The CDR3 DNA follows: TGTGCCAGCAGCTTGGGCTTGGACAGACGATCTGGGGCCAACGTCCTGACTTTC.

This clonotype has a handful of counts. This chain links TRBV7-8 with TRBJ1-5; unclear D gene. The CDR3 covers 13 residues. With 0 bases removed from V and 9 bases from J, the gap between germline ends came to 9 bases. Germline values: CDR1 SGHVS, CDR2 FQNEAQ. CDR3 nucleotide sequence: TGTGCCAGCAGCTTAGCAGAGCCGGGGCCCCAGCATTTT. This translates into CASSLAEPGPQHF.

In this sample, this clonotype turned up a few times. The gene calls are TRBV27 and TRBJ1-2; D possibly corresponds to TRBD1 (5 bases). CDR1 MNHEY and CDR2 SMNVEV come from the germline V gene (reference sequence). The CDR3 has 14 amino acids. V gave up 2 bases and J gave up 8 bases, with 15 bases separating them. The CDR3 bases are TGTGCCAGCAGTTTAACACGGGGGGGTAACGGCTACACCTTC. Translation gives CASSLTRGGNGYTF.